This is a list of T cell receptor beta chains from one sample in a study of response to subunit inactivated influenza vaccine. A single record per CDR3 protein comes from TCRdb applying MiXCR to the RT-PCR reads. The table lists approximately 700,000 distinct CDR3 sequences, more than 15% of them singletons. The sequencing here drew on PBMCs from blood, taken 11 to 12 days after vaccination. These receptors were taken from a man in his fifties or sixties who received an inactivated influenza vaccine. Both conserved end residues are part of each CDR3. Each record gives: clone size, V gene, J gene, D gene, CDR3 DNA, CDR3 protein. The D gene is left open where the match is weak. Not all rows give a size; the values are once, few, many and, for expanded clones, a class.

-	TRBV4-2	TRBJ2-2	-	TGTGCCAGCAGCCAAGACAGGGTAACCGGGGAGCTGTTTTTT	CASSQDRVTGELFF
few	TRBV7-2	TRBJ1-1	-	TGTGCCAGCAGCCCAAAACATAGGAACACTGAAGCTTTCTTT	CASSPKHRNTEAFF
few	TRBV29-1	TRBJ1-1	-	TGCAGCGTTGTCCCCAGGGTGGAGGGGAACACTGAAGCTTTCTTT	CSVVPRVEGNTEAFF
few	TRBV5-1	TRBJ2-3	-	TGCGCCAGCAGTGCGGCGGGGAGCCGCACAGATACGCAGTATTTT	CASSAAGSRTDTQYF
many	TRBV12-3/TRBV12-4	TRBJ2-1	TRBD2	TGTGCCAGCGGGACTAGCCCACACAATGAGCAGTTCTTC	CASGTSPHNEQFF
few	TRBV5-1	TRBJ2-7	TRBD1	TGCGCCAGCAGCTTGGCCTTGGGGACAGGGGTGGAAGAGCAGTACTTC	CASSLALGTGVEEQYF
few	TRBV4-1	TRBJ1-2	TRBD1	TGCGCCAGCAGCCAGACAGGGCTGTTTGGCAGGCTGTCAACTGGCTACACCTTC	CASSQTGLFGRLSTGYTF
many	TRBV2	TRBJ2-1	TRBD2	TGTGCCAGCAGTGCGGGACTAGTTACAACCTACAATGAGCAGTTCTTC	CASSAGLVTTYNEQFF
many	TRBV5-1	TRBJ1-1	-	TGCGCCAGCAGCTTGGGTGGGTTCAACACTGAAGCTTTCTTT	CASSLGGFNTEAFF
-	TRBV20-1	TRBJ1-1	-	TGCAGTGCGGGAGGGACGGGAGAGGGGGACACTGAAGCTTTCTTT	CSAGGTGEGDTEAFF
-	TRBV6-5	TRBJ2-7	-	TGTGCCAGCAGTTATGTCTTTCAGGGGCGAAATCCCTACGAGCAGTACTTC	CASSYVFQGRNPYEQYF
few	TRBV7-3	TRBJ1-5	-	TGTGCCAGCAGCTTGTACGGAGATCAGCCCCAGCATTTT	CASSLYGDQPQHF
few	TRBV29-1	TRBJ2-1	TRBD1	TGCAGCGTAGATACAGGGGAAGGTTACAATGAGCAGTTCTTC	CSVDTGEGYNEQFF
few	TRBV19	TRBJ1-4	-	TGTGCCAGTAGTATAGTTGGGACGCCTTATGAAAAACTGTTTTTT	CASSIVGTPYEKLFF
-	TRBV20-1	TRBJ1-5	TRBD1	TGCAGTGCCCGGACAGGACCTATTAGCAATCAGCCCCAGCATTTT	CSARTGPISNQPQHF
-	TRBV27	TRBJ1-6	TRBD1	TGTGCCAGCAGATCTCCGGGACAGGGTAATTCACCCCTCCACTTT	CASRSPGQGNSPLHF
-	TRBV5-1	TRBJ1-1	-	TGCGCCAGCAGCCTAGAGCCTCCAGCCCTGAACACTGAAGCTTTCTTT	CASSLEPPALNTEAFF
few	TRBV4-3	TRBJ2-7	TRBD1	TGCGCCAGCAGCCAAGACCAACAGGGGCCTGGCTACGAGCAGTACTTC	CASSQDQQGPGYEQYF
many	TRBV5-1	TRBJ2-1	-	TGCGCCAGCAGCTTGGGGTCGGGCAACAATGAGCAGTTCTTC	CASSLGSGNNEQFF
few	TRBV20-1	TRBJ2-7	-	TGCAGTGCTCCGGGACCGCGCCCCGACGAGCAGTACTTC	CSAPGPRPDEQYF
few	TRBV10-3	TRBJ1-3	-	TGTGCCATCAGTTTCGGGGGCTTTGGAAACACCATATATTTT	CAISFGGFGNTIYF
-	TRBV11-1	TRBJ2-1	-	TGTGCCAGCAGCTTAGGTGCCCTTGGCGGGAAACAGTACAATGAGCAGTTCTTC	CASSLGALGGKQYNEQFF
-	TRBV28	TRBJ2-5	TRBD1	TGTGCCAGCAGTTCCCTTATCCAAGGGGACAGGGAAATCCAAGAGACCCAGTACTTC	CASSSLIQGDREIQETQYF